Listed below are T cell receptor beta chains from one sample, sequenced in a study of blood T cells in healthy people across ages. Using its own MiXCR run on the 5' RACE reads, TCRdb lists one record per CDR3 protein. This table holds around 1.1 million distinct CDR3 sequences, about two fifths found once. What was sequenced was blood. Receptor source: a man between 18 and 29 years old in good health. The CDR3 runs from the conserved cysteine through the conserved F or W. Fields, in order: clone size, J gene, V gene, D gene, CDR3 length, CDR3 protein, CDR3 DNA. D genes are given only for firm matches. For some rows the clone size is stated as once, few or many, or as a class when expanded; others skip it.

few,TRBJ2-4,TRBV5-1,-,15,CASSLPGTAKNIQYF,TGCGCCAGCAGCTTGCCGGGGACAGCCAAAAACATTCAGTACTTC
-,TRBJ1-4,TRBV18,-,13,CASSPELNEKLFF,TGTGCCAGCTCACCAGAGCTTAATGAAAAACTGTTTTTT
few,TRBJ2-6,TRBV12-3/TRBV12-4,-,15,CASSFWFTGANVLTF,TGTGCCAGCAGTTTTTGGTTCACTGGGGCCAACGTCCTGACTTTC
few,TRBJ1-1,TRBV12-3/TRBV12-4,-,13,CASKSPMNTEAFF,TGTGCCAGCAAGAGTCCCATGAACACTGAAGCTTTCTTT
-,TRBJ2-7,TRBV5-6,-,17,CASSLATGYSSYNEQYF,TGTGCCAGCAGCTTAGCGACGGGCTATAGCTCCTACAATGAGCAGTACTTC
-,TRBJ2-1,TRBV7-3,-,15,CASSLVEGSRYEQFF,TGTGCCAGCAGCTTAGTAGAAGGGTCTAGGTATGAGCAGTTCTTC
-,TRBJ2-3,TRBV12-5,-,12,CTSGLVEPMQYF,TGTACTAGTGGTTTGGTAGAGCCCATGCAGTATTTT
-,TRBJ2-7,TRBV6-2/TRBV6-3,TRBD1,15,CASSYSRDRGYEQYF,TGTGCCAGCAGTTACTCCCGGGACAGGGGGTACGAGCAGTACTTC
-,TRBJ2-5,TRBV4-1,TRBD2,15,CASSDRTGTSETQYF,TGCGCCAGCAGCGATCGAACAGGGACTAGCGAGACCCAGTACTTC
few,TRBJ1-4,TRBV7-9,-,16,CASSLDGLGFGEKLFF,TGTGCCAGCAGCTTAGATGGTTTGGGTTTCGGCGAAAAACTGTTTTTT
-,TRBJ2-1,TRBV20-1,TRBD1,16,CSARRSGQGFLNEQFF,TGCAGTGCTAGACGATCGGGACAGGGGTTTTTGAATGAGCAGTTCTTC
-,TRBJ2-2,TRBV7-2,-,15,CASSSTVLGTGELFF,TGTGCCAGCAGCTCGACAGTTCTTGGCACCGGGGAGCTGTTTTTT
-,TRBJ2-5,TRBV12-3/TRBV12-4,TRBD1,15,CASSFGQGAKETQYF,TGTGCCAGCAGTTTCGGGCAGGGGGCGAAAGAGACCCAGTACTTC
-,TRBJ2-2,TRBV12-3/TRBV12-4,-,15,CASLGPGPNTGELFF,TGTGCCAGTTTGGGCCCAGGCCCGAACACCGGGGAGCTGTTTTTT
-,TRBJ2-6,TRBV3-1,-,11,CASGPQRVLTF,TGTGCCAGCGGACCTCAACGCGTCCTGACTTTC
few,TRBJ2-7,TRBV5-1,TRBD1,15,CASRTGTGSSYEQYF,TGCGCCAGCAGAACGGGGACAGGGAGTTCCTACGAGCAGTACTTC
-,TRBJ1-1,TRBV12-3/TRBV12-4,-,14,CASSPQELNTEAFF,TGTGCCAGCAGTCCCCAGGAACTGAACACTGAAGCTTTCTTT
many,TRBJ2-7,TRBV12-3/TRBV12-4,-,13,CASTRARTYEQYF,TGTGCCAGCACCCGGGCGAGAACCTACGAGCAGTACTTC
few,TRBJ1-4,TRBV20-1,-,14,CSARVDATNEKLFF,TGCAGTGCTAGGGTGGACGCAACTAATGAAAAACTGTTTTTT
few,TRBJ1-1,TRBV20-1,-,11,CSARDIPEAFF,TGCAGTGCTAGAGACATCCCTGAAGCTTTCTTT
-,TRBJ2-2,TRBV4-3,-,16,CASSQETAVETGELFF,TGCGCCAGCAGCCAAGAGACAGCCGTTGAGACCGGGGAGCTGTTTTTT
-,TRBJ2-1,TRBV14,-,13,CASGQVLGSEQFF,TGTGCCAGCGGCCAAGTACTCGGGAGTGAGCAGTTCTTC
-,TRBJ2-4,TRBV4-2,TRBD2,20,CASSQNSGTSGSLDKNIQYF,TGTGCCAGCAGCCAGAACTCCGGGACTAGCGGGTCGTTAGACAAAAACATTCAGTACTTC
-,TRBJ2-5,TRBV2,-,10,CASMGETQYF,TGTGCCAGCATGGGGGAGACCCAGTACTTC
-,TRBJ1-2,TRBV20-1,-,13,CSARDPGSYGYTF,TGCAGTGCTAGAGATCCAGGGTCGTATGGCTACACCTTC
-,TRBJ1-4,TRBV7-9,TRBD1,14,CASISDRVGEKLFF,TGTGCCAGCATATCGGACAGGGTTGGGGAAAAACTGTTTTTT
-,TRBJ2-6,TRBV7-2,-,15,CASSLGPPGANVLTF,TGTGCCAGCAGCTTAGGCCCCCCCGGGGCCAACGTCCTGACTTTC
-,TRBJ2-1,TRBV10-3,TRBD2,16,CAISGTGTSSYDEQFF,TGTGCCATCAGTGGGACCGGGACTAGCTCCTACGATGAGCAGTTCTTC
-,TRBJ1-2,TRBV4-3,-,13,CASSHTHITGYTF,TGCGCCAGCAGCCACACCCACATTACAGGCTACACCTTC
-,TRBJ1-5,TRBV6-2/TRBV6-3,-,17,CASSRASEGRSNQPQHF,TGTGCCAGCAGCCGGGCCTCCGAGGGGAGGAGCAATCAGCCCCAGCATTTT
-,TRBJ2-6,TRBV27,-,16,CASSLSMASGANVLTF,TGTGCCAGCAGTTTATCGATGGCCTCTGGGGCCAACGTCCTGACTTTC
once,TRBJ2-1,TRBV4-2,TRBD2,17,CASSQDLAGGGANEQFF,TGTGCCAGCAGCCAAGATTTGGCCGGCGGGGGGGCCAATGAGCAGTTCTTC
-,TRBJ1-2,TRBV6-1,TRBD1,18,CASSTGDTFSPFAYGYTF,TGTGCCAGCTCAACAGGGGACACCTTCTCTCCTTTTGCGTATGGCTACACCTTC
-,TRBJ1-1,TRBV7-2,-,17,CASSFVTFKELSTEAFF,TGTGCCAGCAGCTTTGTGACCTTCAAAGAATTAAGCACTGAAGCTTTCTTT
-,TRBJ1-5,TRBV28,TRBD1,14,CASMDRGLWQPQHF,TGTGCCAGTATGGACAGGGGTTTATGGCAGCCCCAGCATTTT
-,TRBJ2-7,TRBV6-2/TRBV6-3,-,13,CASRLSNRDEQYF,TGTGCCAGCAGATTATCGAACAGGGATGAGCAGTACTTC
few,TRBJ1-1,TRBV7-3,TRBD1,15,CASSLGGQGDTEAFF,TGTGCCAGCAGCTTAGGGGGACAGGGGGACACTGAAGCTTTCTTT
-,TRBJ2-1,TRBV7-2,-,14,CASSQDRNRDEQFF,TGTGCCAGCAGCCAAGACAGAAACCGGGATGAGCAGTTCTTC
many,TRBJ2-3,TRBV29-1,-,13,CSVKGRITDTQYF,TGCAGCGTTAAGGGCAGAATCACAGATACGCAGTATTTT
many,TRBJ1-5,TRBV20-1,TRBD1,13,CSARTGSNQPQHF,TGCAGTGCTAGGACAGGGAGCAATCAGCCCCAGCATTTT
-,TRBJ2-3,TRBV18,-,14,CASSPPGKADTQYF,TGTGCCAGCTCACCACCAGGGAAGGCAGATACGCAGTATTTT